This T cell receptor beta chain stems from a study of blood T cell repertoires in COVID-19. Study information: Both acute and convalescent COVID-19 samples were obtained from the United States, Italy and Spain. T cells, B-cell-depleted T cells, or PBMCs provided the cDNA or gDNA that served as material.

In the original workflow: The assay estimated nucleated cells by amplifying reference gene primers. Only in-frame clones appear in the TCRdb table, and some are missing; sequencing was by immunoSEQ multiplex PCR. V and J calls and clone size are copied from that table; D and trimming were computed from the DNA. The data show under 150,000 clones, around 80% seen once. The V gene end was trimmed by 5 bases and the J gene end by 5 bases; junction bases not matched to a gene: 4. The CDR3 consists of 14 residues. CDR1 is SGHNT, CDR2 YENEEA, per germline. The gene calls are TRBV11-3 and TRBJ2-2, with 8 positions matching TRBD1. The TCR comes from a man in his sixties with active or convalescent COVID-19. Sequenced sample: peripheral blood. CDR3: CASSPGGRTGELFF. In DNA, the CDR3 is TGTGCCAGCAGCCCAGGGGGCCGGACCGGGGAGCTGTTTTTT.